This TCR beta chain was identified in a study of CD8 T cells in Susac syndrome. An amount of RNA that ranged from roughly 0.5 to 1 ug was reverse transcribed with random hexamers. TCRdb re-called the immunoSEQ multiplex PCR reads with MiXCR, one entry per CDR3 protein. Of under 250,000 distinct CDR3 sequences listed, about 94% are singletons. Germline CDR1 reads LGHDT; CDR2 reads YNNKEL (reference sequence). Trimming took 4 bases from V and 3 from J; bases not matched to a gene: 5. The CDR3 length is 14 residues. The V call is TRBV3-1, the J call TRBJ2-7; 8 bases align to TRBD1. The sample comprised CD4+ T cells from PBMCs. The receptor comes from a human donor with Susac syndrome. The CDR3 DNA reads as TGTGCCAGCAGCCCGGGACAGGCAAACTACGAGCAGTACTTC. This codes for CASSPGQANYEQYF.